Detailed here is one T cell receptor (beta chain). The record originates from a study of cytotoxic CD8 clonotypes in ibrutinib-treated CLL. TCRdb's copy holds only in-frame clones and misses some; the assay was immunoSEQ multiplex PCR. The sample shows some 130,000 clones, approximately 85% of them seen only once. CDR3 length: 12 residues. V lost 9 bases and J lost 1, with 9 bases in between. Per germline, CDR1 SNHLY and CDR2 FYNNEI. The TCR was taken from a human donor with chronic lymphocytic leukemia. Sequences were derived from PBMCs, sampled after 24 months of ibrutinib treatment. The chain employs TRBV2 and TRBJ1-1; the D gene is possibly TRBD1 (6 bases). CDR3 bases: TGTGCCAGAAAGGGGGGGAACACTGAAGCTTTCTTT. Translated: CARKGGNTEAFF.